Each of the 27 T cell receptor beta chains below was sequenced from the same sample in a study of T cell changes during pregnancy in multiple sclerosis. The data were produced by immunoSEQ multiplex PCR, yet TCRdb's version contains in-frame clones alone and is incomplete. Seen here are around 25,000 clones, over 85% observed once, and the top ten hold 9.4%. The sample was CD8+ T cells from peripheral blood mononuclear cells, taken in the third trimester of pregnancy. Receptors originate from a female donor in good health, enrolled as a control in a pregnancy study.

The CDR3 reads CASSTETGGVKNIQYF. In DNA form, the CDR3 reads TGTGCCAGTAGTACGGAGACAGGGGGCGTCAAAAACATTCAGTACTTC. The chain uses TRBV19 and TRBJ2-4, with TRBD1 identical over 10 bases. V shed 4 bases and J 3 bases; nucleotides not matched to a gene: 6. Per germline, CDR1 LNHDA and CDR2 SQIVND (reference sequence). The CDR3 has 16 amino acids.

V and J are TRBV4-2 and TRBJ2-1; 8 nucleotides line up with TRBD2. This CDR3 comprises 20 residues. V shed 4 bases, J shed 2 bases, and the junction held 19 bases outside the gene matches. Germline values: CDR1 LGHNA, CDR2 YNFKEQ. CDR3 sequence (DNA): TGTGCCAGCAGCCCCTCTCTAGCGGGTATCGCGCAAGCCACCTACAATGAGCAGTTCTTC. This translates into CASSPSLAGIAQATYNEQFF.

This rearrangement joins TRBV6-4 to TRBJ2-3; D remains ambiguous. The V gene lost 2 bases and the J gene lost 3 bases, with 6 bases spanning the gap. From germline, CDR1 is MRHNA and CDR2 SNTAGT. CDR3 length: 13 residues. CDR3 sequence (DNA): TGTGCCAGCAGTGACGCAGATACAGATACGCAGTATTTT. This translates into CASSDADTDTQYF.

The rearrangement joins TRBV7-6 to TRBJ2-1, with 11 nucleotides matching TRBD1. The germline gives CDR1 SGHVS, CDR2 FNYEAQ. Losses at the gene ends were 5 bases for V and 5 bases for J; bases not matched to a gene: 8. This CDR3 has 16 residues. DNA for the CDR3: TGTGCCAGCAGCCCAGTTCCGGGACAGGGGGACAATGAGCAGTTCTTC. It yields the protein CASSPVPGQGDNEQFF.

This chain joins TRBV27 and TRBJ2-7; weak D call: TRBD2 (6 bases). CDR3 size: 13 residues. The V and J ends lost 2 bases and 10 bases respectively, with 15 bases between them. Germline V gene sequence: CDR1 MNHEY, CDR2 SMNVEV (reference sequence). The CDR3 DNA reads TGTGCCAGCAGTTTAGGGATGGAGGGTTTTCAGTACTTC. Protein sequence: CASSLGMEGFQYF.

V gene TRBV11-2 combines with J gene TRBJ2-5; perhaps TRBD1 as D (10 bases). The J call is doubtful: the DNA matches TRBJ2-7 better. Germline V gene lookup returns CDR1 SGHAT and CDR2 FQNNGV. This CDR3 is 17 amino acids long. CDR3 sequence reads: CASGDRGSGSRFYEQYF. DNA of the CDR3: TGTGCCAGCGGGGACAGGGGTAGCGGGAGTAGGTTCTACGAGCAGTACTTC.

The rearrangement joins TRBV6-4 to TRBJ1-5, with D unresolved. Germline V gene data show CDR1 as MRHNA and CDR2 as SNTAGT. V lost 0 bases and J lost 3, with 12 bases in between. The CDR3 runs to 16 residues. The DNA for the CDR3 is TGTGCCAGCAGTGACTCGACCAGGTACTTCAATCAGCCCCAGCATTTT. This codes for CASSDSTRYFNQPQHF.

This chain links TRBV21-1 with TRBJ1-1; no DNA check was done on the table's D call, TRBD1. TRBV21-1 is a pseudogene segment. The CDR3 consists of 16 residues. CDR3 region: CASSIKGEQGNTEAFF. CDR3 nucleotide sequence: TGTGCCAGCAGCATAAAGGGGGAACAGGGGAACACTGAAGCTTTCTTT.

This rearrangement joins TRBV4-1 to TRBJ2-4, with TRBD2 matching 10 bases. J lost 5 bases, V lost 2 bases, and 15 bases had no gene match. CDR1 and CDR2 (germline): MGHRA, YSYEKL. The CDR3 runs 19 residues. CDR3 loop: CASSQKIFRTSGKENIQYF. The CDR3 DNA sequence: TGCGCCAGCAGCCAAAAGATCTTTCGGACTAGCGGAAAAGAAAACATTCAGTACTTC.

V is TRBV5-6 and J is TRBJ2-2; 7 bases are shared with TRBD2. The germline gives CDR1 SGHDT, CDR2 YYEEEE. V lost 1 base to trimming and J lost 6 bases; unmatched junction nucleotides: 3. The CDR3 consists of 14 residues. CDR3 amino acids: CASSLTAGPGELFF. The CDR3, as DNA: TGTGCCAGCAGCTTGACAGCGGGACCCGGGGAGCTGTTTTTT.

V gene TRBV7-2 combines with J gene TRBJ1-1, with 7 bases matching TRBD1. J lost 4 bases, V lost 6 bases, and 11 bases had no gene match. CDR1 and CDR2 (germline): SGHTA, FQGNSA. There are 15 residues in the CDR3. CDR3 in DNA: TGTGCCAGCAGGCGCTCGACAGGGTTGAGCACTGAAGCTTTCTTT. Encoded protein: CASRRSTGLSTEAFF.

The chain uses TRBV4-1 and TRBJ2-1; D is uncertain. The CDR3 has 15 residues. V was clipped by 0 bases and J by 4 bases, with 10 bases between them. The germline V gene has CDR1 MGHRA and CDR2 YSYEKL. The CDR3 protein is CASSQDLAPYNEQFF. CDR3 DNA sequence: TGCGCCAGCAGCCAAGACCTGGCACCATACAATGAGCAGTTCTTC.

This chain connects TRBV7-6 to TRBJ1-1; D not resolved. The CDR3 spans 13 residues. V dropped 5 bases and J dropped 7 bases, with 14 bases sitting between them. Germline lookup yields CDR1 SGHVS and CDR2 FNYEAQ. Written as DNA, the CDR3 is TGTGCCAGCAGCCCTCCCGTCGGAGGTGAAGCTTTCTTT. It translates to CASSPPVGGEAFF. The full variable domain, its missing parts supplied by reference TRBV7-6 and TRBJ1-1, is GAGVSQSPRYKVTKRGQDVALRCDPISGHVSLYWYRQALGQGPEFLTYFNYEAQQDKSGLPNDRFSAERPEGSISTLTIQRTEQRDSAMYRCASSPPVGGEAFFGQGTRLTVV.

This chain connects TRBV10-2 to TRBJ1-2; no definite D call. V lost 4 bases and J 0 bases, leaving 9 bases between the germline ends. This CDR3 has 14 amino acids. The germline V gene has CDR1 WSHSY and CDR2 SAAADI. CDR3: CASSGQEANYGYTF. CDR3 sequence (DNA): TGCGCCAGCAGTGGACAAGAAGCTAACTATGGCTACACCTTC.

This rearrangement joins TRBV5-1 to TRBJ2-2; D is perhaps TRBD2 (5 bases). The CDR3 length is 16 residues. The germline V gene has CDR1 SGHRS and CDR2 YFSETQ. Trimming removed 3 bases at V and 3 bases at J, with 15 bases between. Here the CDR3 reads CASSSLAVEDTGELFF. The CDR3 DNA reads TGCGCCAGCAGCTCTCTAGCAGTCGAAGACACCGGGGAGCTGTTTTTT.

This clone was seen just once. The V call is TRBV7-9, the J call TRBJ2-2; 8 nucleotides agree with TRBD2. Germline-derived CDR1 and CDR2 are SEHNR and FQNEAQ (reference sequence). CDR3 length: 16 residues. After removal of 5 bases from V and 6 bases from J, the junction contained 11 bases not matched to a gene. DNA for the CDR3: TGTGCCAGCAGCCCGGACGGGAGGGGTCTCTCCGGGGAGCTGTTTTTT. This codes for CASSPDGRGLSGELFF.

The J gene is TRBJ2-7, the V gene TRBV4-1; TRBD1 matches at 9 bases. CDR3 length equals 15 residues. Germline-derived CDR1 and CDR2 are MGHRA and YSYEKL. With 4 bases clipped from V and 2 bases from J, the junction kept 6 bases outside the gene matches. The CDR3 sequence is CASSPLTGGAYEQYF. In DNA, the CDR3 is TGCGCCAGCAGCCCTTTGACAGGGGGGGCCTACGAGCAGTACTTC.

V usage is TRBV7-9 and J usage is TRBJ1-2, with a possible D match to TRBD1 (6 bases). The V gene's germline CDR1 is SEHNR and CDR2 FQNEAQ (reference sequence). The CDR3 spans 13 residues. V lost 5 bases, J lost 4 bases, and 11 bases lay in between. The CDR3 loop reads CASSPDSSYGYTF. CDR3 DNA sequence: TGTGCCAGCAGCCCGGACAGCTCCTATGGCTACACCTTC.

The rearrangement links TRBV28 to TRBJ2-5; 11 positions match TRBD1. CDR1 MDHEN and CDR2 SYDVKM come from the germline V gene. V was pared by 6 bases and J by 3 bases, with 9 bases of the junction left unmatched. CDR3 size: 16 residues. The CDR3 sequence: CASSPGQGASEETQYF. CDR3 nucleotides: TGTGCCAGCAGCCCTGGACAGGGGGCTAGTGAAGAGACCCAGTACTTC.

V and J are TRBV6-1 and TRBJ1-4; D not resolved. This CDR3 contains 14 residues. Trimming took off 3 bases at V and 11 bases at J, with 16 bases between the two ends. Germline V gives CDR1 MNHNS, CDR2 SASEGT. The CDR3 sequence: CASSEGGEVGKLFF. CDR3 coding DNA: TGTGCCAGCAGTGAGGGCGGGGAGGTGGGCAAACTGTTTTTT.

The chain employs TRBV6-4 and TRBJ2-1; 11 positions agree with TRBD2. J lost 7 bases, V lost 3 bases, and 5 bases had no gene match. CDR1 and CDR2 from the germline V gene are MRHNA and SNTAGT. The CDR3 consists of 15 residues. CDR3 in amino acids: CASSEGGLAANEQFF. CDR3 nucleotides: TGTGCCAGCAGTGAGGGGGGACTAGCGGCTAATGAGCAGTTCTTC.

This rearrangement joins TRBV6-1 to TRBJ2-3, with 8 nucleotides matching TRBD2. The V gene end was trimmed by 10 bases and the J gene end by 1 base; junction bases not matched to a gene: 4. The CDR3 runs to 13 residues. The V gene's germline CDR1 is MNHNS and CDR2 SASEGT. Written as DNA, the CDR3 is TGTGCCATCTCCGGGGGGGGCACAGATACGCAGTATTTT. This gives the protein CAISGGGTDTQYF.

CDR3 sequence (DNA): TGTGCCACCAGCAGAGGACGGGGGTCGAGTGGGGGTGGTATTCAGGCCAAAAACATTCAGTACTTC. Its protein product is CATSRGRGSSGGGIQAKNIQYF. V and J are TRBV15 and TRBJ2-4; D is possibly TRBD2 (6 bases). Per the germline V gene, CDR1 is LNHNV and CDR2 is YYDKDF (reference sequence). The CDR3 is 22 amino acids. V lost 1 base, J lost 1 base, and 29 bases lay in between.

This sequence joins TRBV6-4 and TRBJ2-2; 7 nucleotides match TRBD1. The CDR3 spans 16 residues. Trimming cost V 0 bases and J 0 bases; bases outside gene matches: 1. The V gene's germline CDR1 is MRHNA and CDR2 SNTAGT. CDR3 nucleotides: TGTGCCAGCAGTGACTCGGGGACAGCGAACACCGGGGAGCTGTTTTTT. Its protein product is CASSDSGTANTGELFF.

CDR3 sequence (DNA): TGTGCCAGCAGCGTATTCGGCACAGAGGGCTCTGGAAACACCATATATTTT. Encoded protein: CASSVFGTEGSGNTIYF. This rearrangement joins TRBV9 to TRBJ1-3; D uncertain. This CDR3 is built from 17 residues. The germline V and J ends were trimmed by 1 base and 0 bases, with 14 bases remaining between them. Germline CDR1 SGDLS, CDR2 YYNGEE.

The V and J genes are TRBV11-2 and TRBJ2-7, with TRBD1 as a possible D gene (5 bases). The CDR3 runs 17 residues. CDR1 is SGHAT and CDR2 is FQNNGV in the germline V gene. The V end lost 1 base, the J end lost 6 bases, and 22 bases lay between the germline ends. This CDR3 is CASSLAGRVSPNSEQYF. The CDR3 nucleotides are TGTGCCAGCAGCTTAGCGGGCAGGGTCTCACCAAACTCCGAGCAGTACTTC.

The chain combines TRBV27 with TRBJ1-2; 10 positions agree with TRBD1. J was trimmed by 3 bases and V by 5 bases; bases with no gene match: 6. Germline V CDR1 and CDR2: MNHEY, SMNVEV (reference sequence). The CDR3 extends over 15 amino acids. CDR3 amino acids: CASSPTGGDYYGYTF. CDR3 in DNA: TGTGCCAGCAGTCCGACAGGGGGCGACTACTATGGCTACACCTTC.